This T cell receptor beta chain emerged from a study of cytomegalovirus exposure and HLA in healthy donors. Study conclusions and caveats: TCR beta V- and J-gene trimming, according to a later analysis, was linked to a missense DCLRE1C variant. Investigators reported 150 to 200 TCR beta chains as tied to cytomegalovirus. Both high specificity and high sensitivity reportedly marked the classifier's diagnosis of cytomegalovirus status. The study assumed roughly uniform donor sequencing depth for presence/absence analyses.

V was pared by 5 bases and J by 0 bases, with 7 bases between. Per the germline V gene, CDR1 is MNHEY and CDR2 is SMNVEV (reference sequence). This CDR3 is built from 13 residues. As regards this clone: Its target is unknown.

Primers for the PCR totalled 60 Vbeta and 13 Jbeta. Data came from immunoSEQ multiplex PCR; TCRdb stores just in-frame clones and leaves some out. Of 200,000 to 250,000 clones in the sample, 60% to 85% are singletons; the top ten hold around 16%. The TCR comes from a man aged 40-49 years in good health and CMV-seronegative. Sequencing was carried out using PBMCs. The V gene is TRBV27, the J gene TRBJ1-1, with a possible D match to TRBD1 (6 bases). In DNA, the CDR3 is TGTGCCAGCAGTGGGACACTGAACACTGAAGCTTTCTTT. Protein sequence: CASSGTLNTEAFF.